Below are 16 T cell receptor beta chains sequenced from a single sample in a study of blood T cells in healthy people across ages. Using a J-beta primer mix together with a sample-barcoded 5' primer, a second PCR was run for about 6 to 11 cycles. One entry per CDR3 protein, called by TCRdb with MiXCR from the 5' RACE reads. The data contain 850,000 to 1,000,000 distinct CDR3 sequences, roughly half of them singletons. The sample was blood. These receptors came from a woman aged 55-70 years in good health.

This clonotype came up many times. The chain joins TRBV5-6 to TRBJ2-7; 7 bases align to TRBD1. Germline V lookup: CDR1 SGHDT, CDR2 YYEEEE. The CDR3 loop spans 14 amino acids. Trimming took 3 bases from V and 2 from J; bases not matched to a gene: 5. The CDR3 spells CASSSQGSPYEQYF. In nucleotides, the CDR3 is TGTGCCAGCAGCTCACAGGGGTCTCCCTACGAGCAGTACTTC.

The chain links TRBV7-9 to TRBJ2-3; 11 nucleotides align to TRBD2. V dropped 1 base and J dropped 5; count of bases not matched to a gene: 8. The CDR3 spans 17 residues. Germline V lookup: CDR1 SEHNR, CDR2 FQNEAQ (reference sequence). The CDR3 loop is CASSLELAGGPEDTQYF. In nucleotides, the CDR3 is TGTGCCAGCAGCTTAGAGTTAGCGGGAGGGCCAGAAGATACGCAGTATTTT.

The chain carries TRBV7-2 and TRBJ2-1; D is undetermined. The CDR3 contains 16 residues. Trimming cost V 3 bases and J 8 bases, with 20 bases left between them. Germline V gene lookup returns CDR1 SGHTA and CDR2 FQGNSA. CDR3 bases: TGTGCCAGCAGCTTTTTTCTCGGGCAGGTTGCCGATGAGCAGTTCTTC. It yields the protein CASSFFLGQVADEQFF.

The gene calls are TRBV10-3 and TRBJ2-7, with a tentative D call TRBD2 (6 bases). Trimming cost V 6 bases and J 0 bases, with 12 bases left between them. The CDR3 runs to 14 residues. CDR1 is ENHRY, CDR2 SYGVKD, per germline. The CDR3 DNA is TGTGCCATCAGGAGGGCGGGGAACTCCTACGAGCAGTACTTC. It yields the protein CAIRRAGNSYEQYF.

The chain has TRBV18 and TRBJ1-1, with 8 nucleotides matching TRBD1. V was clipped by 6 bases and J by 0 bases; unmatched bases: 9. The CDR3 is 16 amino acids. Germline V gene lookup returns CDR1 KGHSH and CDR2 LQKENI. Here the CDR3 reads CASSPKAGGLNTEAFF. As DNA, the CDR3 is TGTGCCAGCTCCCCGAAAGCAGGGGGCTTGAACACTGAAGCTTTCTTT.

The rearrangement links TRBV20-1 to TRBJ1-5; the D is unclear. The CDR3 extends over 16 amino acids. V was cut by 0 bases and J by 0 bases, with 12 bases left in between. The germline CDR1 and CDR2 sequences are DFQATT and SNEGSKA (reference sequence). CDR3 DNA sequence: TGCAGTGCTAGAGATTGGGGAAGGATTAGCAATCAGCCCCAGCATTTT. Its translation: CSARDWGRISNQPQHF.

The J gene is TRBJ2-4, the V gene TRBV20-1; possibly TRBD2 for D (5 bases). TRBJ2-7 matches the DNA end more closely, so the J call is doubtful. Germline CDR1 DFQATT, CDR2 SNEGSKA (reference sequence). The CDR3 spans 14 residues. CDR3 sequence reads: CSATSQDSFYEQYF. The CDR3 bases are TGCAGTGCTACATCGCAGGACTCTTTTTACGAGCAGTACTTC.

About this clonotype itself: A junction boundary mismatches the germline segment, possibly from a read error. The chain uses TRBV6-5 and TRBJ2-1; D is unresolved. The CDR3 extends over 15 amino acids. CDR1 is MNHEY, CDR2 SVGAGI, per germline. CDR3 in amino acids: CASSYNWVSSNEQFF. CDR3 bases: TGTGCCAGCAGTTACAATTGGGTATCCTCCAATGAGCAGTTCTTC.

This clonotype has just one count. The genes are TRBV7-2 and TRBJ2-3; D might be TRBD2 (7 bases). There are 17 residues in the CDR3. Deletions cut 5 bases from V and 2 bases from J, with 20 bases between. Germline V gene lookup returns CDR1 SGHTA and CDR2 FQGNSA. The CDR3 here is CASSPYPSGTTTDTQYF. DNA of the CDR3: TGTGCCAGCAGCCCCTACCCCAGCGGGACAACCACAGATACGCAGTATTTT.

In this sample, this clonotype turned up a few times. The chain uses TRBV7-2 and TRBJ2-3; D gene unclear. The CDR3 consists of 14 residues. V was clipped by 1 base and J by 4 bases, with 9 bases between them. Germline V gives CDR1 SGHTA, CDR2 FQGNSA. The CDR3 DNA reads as TGTGCCAGCAGCTTAGTACGCTATTCAGATACGCAGTATTTT. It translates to CASSLVRYSDTQYF.

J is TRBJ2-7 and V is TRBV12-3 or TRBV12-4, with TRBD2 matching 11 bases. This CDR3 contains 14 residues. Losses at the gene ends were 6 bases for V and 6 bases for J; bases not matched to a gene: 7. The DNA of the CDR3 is TGTGCCAGCAGGCACTCTAGCGGGAGGACCGAGCAGTACTTC. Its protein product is CASRHSSGRTEQYF.

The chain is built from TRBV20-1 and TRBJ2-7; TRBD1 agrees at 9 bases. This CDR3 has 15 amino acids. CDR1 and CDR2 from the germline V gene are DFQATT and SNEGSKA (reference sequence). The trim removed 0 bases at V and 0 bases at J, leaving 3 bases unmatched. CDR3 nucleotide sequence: TGCAGTGCTAGAGAATGGACAGGGGTCTCCTACGAGCAGTACTTC. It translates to CSAREWTGVSYEQYF.

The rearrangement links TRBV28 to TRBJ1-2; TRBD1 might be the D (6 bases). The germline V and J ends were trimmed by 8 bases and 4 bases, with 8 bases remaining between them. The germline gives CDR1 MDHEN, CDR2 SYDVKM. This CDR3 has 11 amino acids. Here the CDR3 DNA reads TGTGCCAGCGGGGACACCTATGGCTACACCTTC. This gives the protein CASGDTYGYTF.

The CDR3 DNA is TGCGCCAGCAGCCAAACTTATATTTCCTACAATGAGCAGTTCTTC. Residues: CASSQTYISYNEQFF. The chain couples TRBV4-3 to TRBJ2-1; no clear D gene. CDR1 is LGHNA, CDR2 YSLEER, per germline. This CDR3 region has 15 residues. The ends were cut back, 2 bases at V and 1 base at J, with 9 bases in the middle.

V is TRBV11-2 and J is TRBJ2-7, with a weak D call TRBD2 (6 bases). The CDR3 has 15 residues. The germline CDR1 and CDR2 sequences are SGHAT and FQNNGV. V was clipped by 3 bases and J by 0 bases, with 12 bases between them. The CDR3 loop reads CASSFGGALSYEQYF. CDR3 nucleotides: TGTGCCAGCAGCTTCGGCGGGGCCCTCTCCTACGAGCAGTACTTC.

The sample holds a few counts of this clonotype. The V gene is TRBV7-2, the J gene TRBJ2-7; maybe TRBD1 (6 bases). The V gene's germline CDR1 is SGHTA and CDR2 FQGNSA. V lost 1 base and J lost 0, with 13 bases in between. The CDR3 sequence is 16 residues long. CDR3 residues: CASSLGTAVSSYEQYF. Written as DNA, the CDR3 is TGTGCCAGCAGCTTAGGGACAGCGGTTAGCTCCTACGAGCAGTACTTC.